These T cell receptor beta chains were read from a single sample in a study of vaccination and CD4 T cells after COVID-19. Using its own MiXCR run on the PCR reads, TCRdb lists one record per CDR3 protein. Of 20,000 to 25,000 distinct CDR3 sequences in the sample, around two fifths were seen once. These receptors' targets are unknown. The sequencing used CD4+ T cells from blood, cultured in vitro, collected about 7 months after SARS-CoV-2 vaccination. These receptors originate from a human donor who had recovered from COVID-19. CDR3s include the opening cysteine and the closing phenylalanine or tryptophan. The D gene is left open where the match is weak. Size values are once, few and many counts, or a class for expanded clones, and some rows have none.

D	J	V	size	CDR3	DNA
.	TRBJ2-1	TRBV10-2	.	CASSEYGYNEQFF	TGCGCCAGCAGTGAGTATGGATACAATGAGCAGTTCTTC
TRBD1	TRBJ2-3	TRBV7-3	.	CASSLQTGGDTQYF	TGTGCCAGCAGCTTACAGACAGGGGGGGATACGCAGTATTTT
TRBD1	TRBJ1-1	TRBV7-2	few	CASSSRQGLTEAFF	TGTGCCAGCAGCTCCAGACAGGGTTTGACTGAAGCTTTCTTT
.	TRBJ2-3	TRBV6-4	.	CASSDSDSTDTQYF	TGTGCCAGCAGTGACTCGGACAGCACAGATACGCAGTATTTT
TRBD2	TRBJ2-5	TRBV20-1	.	CSAREGLAGVEETQYF	TGCAGTGCGCGCGAAGGATTAGCGGGAGTAGAAGAGACCCAGTACTTC
TRBD2	TRBJ2-5	TRBV15	.	CATSRGPLAGYRPVYF	TGTGCCACCAGCAGAGGTCCACTAGCGGGTTATCGACCGGTGTACTTC
TRBD1	TRBJ2-5	TRBV20-1	.	CSARTLGQGLQETQYF	TGCAGTGCTAGAACACTCGGACAGGGCCTACAAGAGACCCAGTACTTC
.	TRBJ2-5	TRBV6-5	.	CASVPGPETQYF	TGTGCCAGCGTCCCGGGCCCCGAGACCCAATACTTC
.	TRBJ2-5	TRBV20-1	few	CSASPLTGQKETQYF	TGCAGTGCTAGCCCCCTGACAGGCCAAAAAGAGACCCAGTACTTC
.	TRBJ2-7	TRBV19	.	CANWDGFYEQYF	TGTGCCAACTGGGACGGGTTCTACGAGCAGTACTTC
.	TRBJ2-3	TRBV12-3/TRBV12-4	.	CASSKTTDTQYF	TGTGCCAGCAGCAAGACCACAGATACGCAGTATTTT
TRBD1	TRBJ1-2	TRBV7-2	.	CASSSQGPGTYGYTF	TGTGCCAGCAGCTCACAGGGGCCGGGGACCTATGGCTACACCTTC
.	TRBJ1-5	TRBV20-1	medium-sized	CSAAPGFHQPQHF	TGCAGTGCTGCGCCGGGGTTTCATCAGCCCCAGCATTTT
TRBD2	TRBJ2-7	TRBV28	.	CASSFSLAGTSYEQYF	TGTGCCAGCAGTTTTTCGCTAGCGGGGACTTCCTACGAGCAGTACTTC
.	TRBJ2-1	TRBV28	.	CASTPSPADYNEQFF	TGTGCCAGCACCCCGTCCCCGGCGGATTACAATGAGCAGTTCTTC
.	TRBJ2-5	TRBV29-1	.	CSVRWAAVQETQYF	TGCAGCGTCCGTTGGGCCGCAGTCCAAGAGACCCAGTACTTC
.	TRBJ2-3	TRBV7-2	.	CASTQDSSTDTQYF	TGTGCCAGCACCCAAGACAGCTCCACAGATACGCAGTATTTT
TRBD1	TRBJ1-2	TRBV20-1	few	CRGTGGSVYTF	TGCAGGGGGACAGGGGGTAGTGTCTACACCTTC
TRBD1	TRBJ2-7	TRBV5-3	once	CARSVGGEYEQYF	TGTGCCAGAAGCGTAGGGGGCGAGTACGAGCAGTACTTC
.	TRBJ2-7	TRBV19	.	CASSIESESEQYF	TGTGCCAGTAGTATAGAGTCAGAGTCGGAGCAGTACTTC
TRBD2	TRBJ2-7	TRBV6-4	.	CASSDTNSGSPSYEQYF	TGTGCCAGCAGTGACACTAATAGCGGGAGCCCCTCCTACGAGCAGTACTTC
TRBD2	TRBJ2-1	TRBV20-1	.	CSARDLAVYNEQFF	TGCAGTGCTAGAGATCTAGCGGTCTACAATGAGCAGTTCTTC
.	TRBJ1-1	TRBV7-9	.	CASTPIRGNTEAFF	TGTGCCAGCACCCCTATTCGAGGAAACACTGAAGCTTTCTTT
.	TRBJ1-6	TRBV20-1	few	CSARDTLGGARRYNSPLHF	TGCAGTGCTAGAGACACCTTAGGGGGGGCGCGGCGATATAATTCACCCCTCCACTTT
TRBD2	TRBJ2-3	TRBV7-8	.	CASSFSGLADTGTQYF	TGTGCCAGCAGCTTCTCCGGACTAGCGGACACGGGGACGCAGTATTTT
.	TRBJ2-3	TRBV19	.	CASSRPGEQGDTQYF	TGTGCCAGTAGTCGTCCGGGAGAGCAAGGGGATACGCAGTATTTT
.	TRBJ2-5	TRBV11-1	.	CASSSRLRGIGETQYF	TGTGCCAGCAGCTCCCGCCTCCGGGGCATCGGGGAGACCCAGTACTTC
TRBD1	TRBJ1-6	TRBV2	.	CASRRDRGGNSPLHF	TGTGCCAGCAGGAGGGACAGGGGAGGTAATTCACCCCTCCACTTT
.	TRBJ2-7	TRBV7-9	few	CASSLGVRGEEQYF	TGTGCCAGCAGCTTAGGAGTACGGGGTGAGGAGCAGTACTTC
.	TRBJ1-6	TRBV4-1	.	CASSRQQGGNSPLHF	TGCGCCAGCAGCCGCCAACAGGGCGGTAATTCACCCCTCCACTTT
.	TRBJ1-1	TRBV20-1	.	CSASGQLTVNTEAFF	TGCAGTGCTAGCGGTCAGCTTACCGTGAACACTGAAGCTTTCTTT
TRBD2	TRBJ2-3	TRBV7-3	.	CASSSTGAGGRTDTQYF	TGTGCCAGCAGCTCGACTGGCGCGGGAGGTCGGACAGATACGCAGTATTTT
TRBD2	TRBJ2-7	TRBV20-1	few	CSARSGWASGGVSYEQYF	TGCAGTGCTAGATCCGGGTGGGCTAGCGGAGGGGTTTCCTACGAGCAGTACTTC
.	TRBJ2-1	TRBV19	.	CASTYREGKQFF	TGTGCCAGTACCTACCGGGAAGGAAAGCAGTTCTTC
TRBD2	TRBJ2-7	TRBV24-1	.	CATSGTSGGYEQYF	TGTGCCACCAGCGGGACTAGCGGGGGGTACGAGCAGTACTTC
.	TRBJ2-7	TRBV7-2	few	CASSLDAISYEQYF	TGTGCCAGCAGCTTGGACGCGATCTCCTACGAGCAGTACTTC
TRBD1	TRBJ1-6	TRBV2	medium-sized	CASSVNTGGVSPLHF	TGTGCCAGCAGTGTGAACACAGGGGGAGTTTCACCCCTCCACTTT
.	TRBJ2-3	TRBV7-2	.	CASSLGTDTQYF	TGTGCCAGCAGCTTAGGAACAGATACGCAGTATTTT
TRBD2	TRBJ2-5	TRBV7-3	.	CASSLRLAGFETQYF	TGTGCCAGCAGCCTAAGACTAGCGGGATTTGAGACCCAGTACTTC
.	TRBJ2-1	TRBV19	.	CASKEGRSYNEQFF	TGTGCCAGTAAGGAGGGGAGGTCCTACAATGAGCAGTTCTTC
TRBD1	TRBJ2-5	TRBV7-3	few	CASSLGDSQETQYF	TGTGCCAGCAGCTTAGGGGACAGCCAAGAGACCCAGTACTTC
TRBD2	TRBJ2-7	TRBV27	.	CASSLSYGGHGTSFYEQYF	TGTGCCAGCAGTTTATCATACGGGGGCCACGGGACTAGCTTCTACGAGCAGTACTTC
.	TRBJ2-5	TRBV27	few	CASSLGFQETQYF	TGTGCCAGCAGTTTAGGGTTCCAAGAGACCCAGTACTTC
.	TRBJ1-2	TRBV2	.	CASSSDSAVYGYTF	TGTGCCAGCAGTTCGGACAGCGCGGTCTATGGCTACACCTTC
.	TRBJ1-1	TRBV20-1	.	CSAAISRALNTEAFF	TGCAGTGCAGCTATAAGCAGGGCCCTGAACACTGAAGCTTTCTTT
.	TRBJ1-5	TRBV5-5	.	CASSLGGDQPQHF	TGTGCCAGCAGCTTGGGTGGCGATCAGCCCCAGCATTTT
.	TRBJ2-1	TRBV7-9	few	CASSLAYSKTFF	TGTGCCAGCAGCTTAGCCTACTCAAAAACGTTCTTC
.	TRBJ2-3	TRBV20-1	few	CSARRQTHDTQYF	TGCAGTGCTAGAAGACAGACCCATGATACGCAGTATTTT
.	TRBJ1-5	TRBV28	few	CASSPGGNSNQPQHF	TGTGCCAGCAGTCCCGGAGGGAATAGCAATCAGCCCCAGCATTTT
TRBD1	TRBJ1-2	TRBV28	.	CASSFRGQGSSGYTF	TGTGCCAGCAGTTTCCGGGGACAGGGGTCCTCTGGCTACACCTTC
.	TRBJ2-7	TRBV19	.	CASSPRLAYEQYF	TGTGCCAGTAGTCCCAGACTAGCCTACGAGCAGTACTTC
TRBD1	TRBJ2-7	TRBV10-2	.	CASSESATGVGEQYF	TGCGCCAGCAGTGAGTCTGCAACAGGGGTCGGAGAGCAGTACTTC